This T cell receptor (beta chain) derives from a study of long-term antiretroviral therapy in people with HIV. Germline V CDR1 and CDR2: GTSNPN, SVGIG (reference sequence). CDR3 length: 12 residues. Trimming took 3 bases from V and 6 from J, leaving 12 bases between them. A v3.0 immunoSEQ assay was performed at survey level. Clones were sequenced by immunoSEQ multiplex PCR, and TCRdb holds only the in-frame ones, with some missing. The repertoire consists of some 18,000 clones, with 79% occurring once and the leading ten covering under 8%. The receptor was derived from a young man with HIV. The chain has TRBV30 and TRBJ2-7; D may be TRBD1 (5 bases). The sequenced sample was unsorted PBMCs, obtained at the start of antiretroviral therapy, before treatment. This CDR3 is CAWSGAGREQYF. The CDR3 DNA reads as TGTGCCTGGAGCGGAGCAGGGCGCGAGCAGTACTTC. Looking up the rest from reference TRBV30 and TRBJ2-7 gives the full variable domain: SQTIHQWPATLVQPVGSPLSLECTVEGTSNPNLYWYRQAAGRGLQLLFYSVGIGQISSEVPQNLSASRPQDRQFILSSKKLLLSDSGFYLCAWSGAGREQYFGPGTRLTVT.